Listed below are T cell receptor beta chains from one sample, sequenced in a study of T cells in Graves' hyperthyroidism and ophthalmopathy. TCRdb recomputed calls from the multiplex PCR reads with MiXCR, one row per CDR3 protein. Of about 640,000 distinct CDR3 sequences in the sample, around 21% were seen once. The material sequenced was blood. These receptors were obtained from a man aged 25-45 years with Graves' ophthalmopathy. Each CDR3 is given with its conserved first and last residue. A D gene is named only where the DNA matches it firmly. Clone size is shown for a subset of rows, as once, few, many or a class of expanded clone.

v_call	d_call	cdr3_length	j_call	clone_size	cdr3_aa	cdr3_nt
TRBV30	TRBD1	16	TRBJ1-6	many	CAWSALHGTGNSPLHF	TGTGCCTGGAGTGCCCTCCACGGGACAGGGAATTCACCCCTCCACTTT
TRBV6-2/TRBV6-3	NA	16	TRBJ2-2	once	CASSPRQPRGTGELFF	TGTGCCAGCAGCCCAAGACAGCCCCGCGGCACCGGGGAGCTGTTTTTT
TRBV20-1	NA	13	TRBJ2-7	NA	CSARVNPVREQYF	TGCAGTGCGCGGGTCAACCCGGTACGCGAGCAGTACTTC
TRBV5-1	NA	15	TRBJ2-6	NA	CASSSGQTGANVLTF	TGCGCCAGCAGCTCCGGACAGACAGGGGCCAACGTCCTGACTTTC
TRBV7-2	TRBD1	13	TRBJ2-5	NA	CASSSSRGETQYF	TGTGCCAGCAGCTCTTCCAGGGGGGAGACCCAGTACTTC
TRBV7-6	TRBD2	12	TRBJ2-5	NA	CARLLAEETQYF	TGTGCCAGACTACTAGCGGAAGAGACCCAGTACTTC
TRBV7-8	TRBD2	16	TRBJ2-3	many	CASSLMGLADTDTQYF	TGTGCCAGCAGCCTCATGGGACTAGCGGACACAGATACGCAGTATTTT
TRBV28	TRBD2	18	TRBJ2-2	many	CASSWTSGRSTNTGELFF	TGTGCCAGCAGTTGGACTAGCGGGAGATCGACCAACACCGGGGAGCTGTTTTTT
TRBV7-9	NA	14	TRBJ2-7	few	CASVLQGVPYEQYF	TGTGCCAGCGTTCTCCAAGGGGTCCCCTACGAGCAGTACTTC
TRBV7-2	TRBD2	15	TRBJ2-7	many	CASSLELAGRYEQYF	TGTGCCAGCAGCTTAGAACTAGCGGGAAGGTACGAGCAGTACTTC
TRBV11-2	NA	12	TRBJ2-7	many	CASRRTVYEQYF	TGTGCCAGCCGCCGGACAGTCTACGAGCAGTACTTC
TRBV5-1	NA	14	TRBJ2-2	NA	CASNRGDHTGELFF	TGCGCCAGCAATAGGGGGGATCACACCGGGGAGCTGTTTTTT
TRBV27	NA	13	TRBJ2-3	few	CASSLATADTQYF	TGTGCCAGCAGCCTAGCGACGGCAGATACGCAGTATTTT
TRBV7-3	NA	13	TRBJ2-3	many	CASSLTGGDTQYF	TGTGCCAGCAGCTTAACGGGGGGAGATACGCAGTATTTT
TRBV28	TRBD1	16	TRBJ2-7	NA	CASSSPSTGGPYEQYF	TGTGCCAGCAGTTCCCCCTCGACAGGGGGCCCCTACGAGCAGTACTTC
TRBV5-1	TRBD2	17	TRBJ2-1	NA	CASSLALREASYNEQFF	TGCGCCAGCAGCTTGGCTCTGCGGGAGGCCTCCTACAATGAGCAGTTCTTC
TRBV6-2/TRBV6-3	NA	11	TRBJ2-7	NA	CASSCGYEQYF	TGTGCCAGCAGCTGCGGATACGAGCAGTACTTC
TRBV7-8	NA	14	TRBJ1-5	NA	CASSLVGTNQPQHF	TGTGCCAGCAGCTTAGTAGGGACCAATCAGCCCCAGCATTTT
TRBV11-2	NA	15	TRBJ2-5	many	CASSLGGTVQETQYF	TGTGCCAGCAGCTTAGGGGGGACGGTCCAAGAGACCCAGTACTTC
TRBV29-1	NA	13	TRBJ2-1	few	CSVDGQGNNEQFF	TGCAGCGTTGATGGTCAGGGGAATAATGAGCAGTTCTTC
TRBV30	NA	17	TRBJ1-4	NA	CAWSVWDIHATNEKLFF	TGTGCCTGGAGTGTATGGGACATCCATGCAACTAATGAAAAACTGTTTTTT
TRBV25-1	NA	14	TRBJ2-2	NA	CASSEYRSTGELFF	TGTGCCAGCAGTGAATATAGGAGCACCGGGGAGCTGTTTTTT
TRBV6-1	NA	16	TRBJ2-7	NA	CASSARGTPTSYEQYF	TGTGCCAGCAGTGCACGCGGCACGCCTACCTCCTACGAGCAGTACTTC
TRBV9	TRBD2	15	TRBJ2-3	NA	CASSVGGSIGDTQYF	TGTGCCAGCAGCGTAGGCGGGAGCATAGGAGATACGCAGTATTTT
TRBV6-6	TRBD1	15	TRBJ2-1	NA	CASSYRNTGVNEQFF	TGTGCCAGCAGTTACCGGAATACAGGGGTCAATGAGCAGTTCTTC
TRBV19	TRBD2	16	TRBJ2-1	NA	CASSIGRTSGSHEQFF	TGTGCCAGTAGTATAGGGAGGACTAGCGGGAGCCATGAGCAGTTCTTC
TRBV5-5	NA	18	TRBJ2-7	NA	CASSLVGTGLAYSYEQYF	TGTGCCAGCAGCTTGGTAGGGACAGGACTAGCCTACTCCTACGAGCAGTACTTC
TRBV7-8	TRBD1	15	TRBJ1-1	many	CASSRERQGITEAFF	TGTGCCAGCAGCCGAGAGCGACAGGGGATCACTGAAGCTTTCTTT
TRBV6-1	NA	15	TRBJ2-3	many	CASSGKRASTDTQYF	TGTGCCAGCAGTGGGAAGAGGGCCAGCACAGATACGCAGTATTTT
TRBV20-1	NA	14	TRBJ2-7	NA	CSYSLPGRTYEQYF	TGCAGCTATTCTTTGCCCGGCAGAACCTACGAGCAGTACTTC
TRBV19	NA	12	TRBJ2-3	NA	CASGYARDTQYF	TGTGCCAGTGGATACGCCCGAGATACGCAGTATTTT
TRBV12-5	NA	14	TRBJ2-3	few	CASGLAPGADTQYF	TGTGCTAGTGGTTTGGCGCCGGGGGCAGATACGCAGTATTTT
TRBV7-9	TRBD2	15	TRBJ2-7	NA	CASSSTPGLAYEQYF	TGTGCCAGCAGCTCTACGCCGGGACTAGCTTACGAGCAGTACTTC
TRBV30	TRBD2	14	TRBJ2-1	many	CAWSSLAGPNEQFF	TGTGCCTGGAGTTCCCTAGCGGGACCCAATGAGCAGTTCTTC
TRBV18	TRBD2	16	TRBJ2-1	NA	CASSQPLAGNYNEQFF	TGTGCCAGCTCACAACCACTAGCGGGAAACTACAATGAGCAGTTCTTC
TRBV30	NA	14	TRBJ2-2	NA	CAWNSNGGAGELFF	TGTGCCTGGAATTCAAACGGTGGGGCCGGGGAGCTGTTTTTT
TRBV5-1	NA	13	TRBJ1-3	NA	CASSDSNGNTIYF	TGCGCCAGCAGCGACAGCAACGGAAACACCATATATTTT
TRBV30	NA	13	TRBJ2-1	few	CAWSLGSYNEQFF	TGTGCCTGGAGCCTGGGCTCCTACAATGAGCAGTTCTTC
TRBV5-1	TRBD2	15	TRBJ2-3	few	CASCYTSERTDTQYF	TGTGCCAGCTGCTATACTAGCGAGCGCACAGATACGCAGTATTTT
TRBV11-1	TRBD1	11	TRBJ1-1	NA	CASSITGDAFF	TGTGCCAGCAGCATTACAGGGGATGCTTTCTTT
TRBV20-1	TRBD2	17	TRBJ2-1	NA	CSARSPRTSGSYNEQFF	TGCAGTGCTAGATCCCCTAGGACTAGCGGGAGCTACAATGAGCAGTTCTTC
TRBV20-1	TRBD1	13	TRBJ1-2	many	CSARVKGAGGYTF	TGCAGTGCTAGAGTGAAGGGGGCGGGCGGCTACACCTTC
TRBV29-1	NA	12	TRBJ2-7	many	CSVRALTYEQYF	TGCAGCGTCCGGGCACTAACCTACGAGCAGTACTTC
TRBV20-1	TRBD1	14	TRBJ2-3	few	CSAKQGPSEDTQYF	TGCAGTGCTAAACAGGGGCCCTCCGAAGATACGCAGTATTTT
TRBV15	TRBD2	17	TRBJ2-3	NA	CATSSGLAGARTDTQYF	TGTGCCACCAGCTCGGGACTAGCGGGAGCTCGCACAGATACGCAGTATTTT
TRBV6-1	TRBD1	14	TRBJ1-2	NA	CASSGTGTDYGYTF	TGTGCCAGCAGTGGGACAGGGACAGACTATGGCTACACCTTC
TRBV27	TRBD2	17	TRBJ2-1	NA	CASSPRTSGSAYNEQFF	TGTGCCAGCAGTCCACGGACTAGCGGGAGTGCCTACAATGAGCAGTTCTTC
TRBV15	TRBD2	16	TRBJ2-1	NA	CATSRGSVAGVNEQFF	TGTGCCACCAGCAGAGGATCGGTAGCGGGAGTCAATGAGCAGTTCTTC
TRBV20-1	TRBD1	14	TRBJ1-5	NA	CSAGGQGGNQPQHF	TGCAGTGCTGGCGGACAGGGTGGAAATCAGCCCCAGCATTTT
TRBV29-1	NA	13	TRBJ2-2	few	CSVGGVKAGELFF	TGCAGCGTTGGGGGGGTAAAGGCCGGGGAGCTGTTTTTT
TRBV5-1	NA	15	TRBJ1-1	many	CASSLGGGLNTEAFF	TGTGCCAGCAGTTTAGGAGGAGGTCTGAACACTGAAGCTTTCTTT
TRBV19	NA	16	TRBJ2-2	NA	CASTPLGETNTGELFF	TGTGCCAGTACCCCGCTTGGGGAGACGAACACCGGGGAGCTGTTTTTT
TRBV27	TRBD1	18	TRBJ1-2	NA	CASSLFPPTATGGAGYTF	TGTGCCAGCAGTTTATTCCCCCCCACCGCGACAGGGGGCGCCGGCTACACCTTC
TRBV3-1	NA	16	TRBJ1-3	NA	CASSQDRWYSGNTIYF	TGTGCCAGCAGCCAAGACCGTTGGTATTCTGGAAACACCATATATTTT
TRBV11-2	NA	15	TRBJ1-4	NA	CASSFTGTRSEKLFF	TGTGCCAGCAGCTTTACGGGGACAAGAAGTGAAAAACTGTTTTTT
TRBV14	TRBD1	14	TRBJ1-2	few	CASSPTGASYGYTF	TGTGCCAGCAGTCCGACAGGGGCGAGCTATGGCTACACCTTC
TRBV20-1	NA	15	TRBJ2-1	NA	CSARPLASSYNEQFF	TGCAGTGCTAGACCCCTAGCTAGCTCCTACAATGAGCAGTTCTTC